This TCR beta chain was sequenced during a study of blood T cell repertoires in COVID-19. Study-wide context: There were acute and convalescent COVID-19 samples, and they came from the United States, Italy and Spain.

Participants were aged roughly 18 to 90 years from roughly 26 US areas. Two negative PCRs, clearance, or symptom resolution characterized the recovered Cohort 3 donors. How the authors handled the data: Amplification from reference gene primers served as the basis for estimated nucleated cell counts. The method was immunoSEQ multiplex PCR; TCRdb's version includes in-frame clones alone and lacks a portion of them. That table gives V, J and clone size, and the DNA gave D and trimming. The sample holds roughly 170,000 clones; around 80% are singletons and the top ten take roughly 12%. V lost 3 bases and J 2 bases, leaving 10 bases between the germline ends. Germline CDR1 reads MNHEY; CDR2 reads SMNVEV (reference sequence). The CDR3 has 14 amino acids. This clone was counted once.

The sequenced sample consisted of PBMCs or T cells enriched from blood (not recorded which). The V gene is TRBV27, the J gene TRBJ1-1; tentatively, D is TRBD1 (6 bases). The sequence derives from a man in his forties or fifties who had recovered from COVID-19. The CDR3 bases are TGTGCCAGCAGTTTGCGGGGGGGCAACACTGAAGCTTTCTTT. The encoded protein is CASSLRGGNTEAFF.